A selection of T cell receptor beta chains follows, all from one sample in a study of neurological immune-mediated disorders. In TCRdb, the 5' RACE reads were re-called with MiXCR into one record per CDR3 protein. The data show 20,000 to 25,000 distinct CDR3 sequences, approximately 13% seen once. Source material: PBMCs. Source of these receptors: a woman aged 60-75 years with HTLV-1-associated myelopathy (HAM/TSP). Both conserved end residues are part of each CDR3. D genes are given only for firm matches. For some rows the clone size is stated as once, few or many, or as a class when expanded; others skip it.

v_call,clone_size,d_call,j_call,cdr3_nt,cdr3_aa
TRBV11-2,many,TRBD1,TRBJ2-7,TGTGCCAGCAGCTCGGGGGGACAGGGCTACTCCTACGAGCAGTACTTC,CASSSGGQGYSYEQYF
TRBV20-1,large,-,TRBJ1-5,TGCAGTGCTCTTCGACAGCTCAATCAGCCCCAGCATTTT,CSALRQLNQPQHF
TRBV18,many,-,TRBJ2-1,TGTGCCAGCTCACGAGCGGACGGGAGCGAATTCTTC,CASSRADGSEFF
TRBV3-1,many,TRBD2,TRBJ2-1,TGTGCCAGCGCGGGGGTAGGATCCTACAATGAGCAGTTCTTC,CASAGVGSYNEQFF
TRBV6-2/TRBV6-3,many,-,TRBJ2-3,TGTGCCAGCAGTTACTATACCTATACGCAGTATTTT,CASSYYTYTQYF
TRBV7-2,many,-,TRBJ2-3,TGTGCCAGCAGCTTAGCGGGTGGGAGCGCAGATACGCAGTATTTT,CASSLAGGSADTQYF
TRBV7-9,many,-,TRBJ2-4,TGTGCCAGCAGCCCGGGTTTAGGGCTGGCCAAAAACATTCAGTACTTC,CASSPGLGLAKNIQYF
TRBV19,few,TRBD1,TRBJ1-2,TGTGCCAGTACCCCCGGGACAGGGGTGTATGGCTACACCTTC,CASTPGTGVYGYTF
TRBV20-1,many,-,TRBJ1-1,TGCAGTGCTGTGGAGGGGAGGGGTGAAGCTTTCTTT,CSAVEGRGEAFF
TRBV6-6,many,-,TRBJ2-2,TGTGCCAGCGAGGGGGGCGGGGCGAGAACCGGGGAGCTGTTTTTT,CASEGGGARTGELFF
TRBV6-5,many,TRBD2,TRBJ2-3,TGTGCCAGCAGACCTGGACTAGCGGGAATGGATACGCAGTATTTT,CASRPGLAGMDTQYF
TRBV7-2,medium-sized,TRBD1,TRBJ2-1,TGTGCCAGCATCCTTTATGAGGGGGCATACAATGAGCAGTTCTTC,CASILYEGAYNEQFF
TRBV10-2,-,TRBD2,TRBJ2-1,TGCGCCAGCAGAACCACTAGCGGGAGGGCTAATGAGCAGTTCTTC,CASRTTSGRANEQFF
TRBV9,many,-,TRBJ2-1,TGTGCCAGCAGCGTAGGGGTCAAGGGGGGGGAGCAGTTCTTC,CASSVGVKGGEQFF
TRBV20-1,many,TRBD2,TRBJ2-1,TGCAGTGCTCAGCGGGGGGCCCGGAATGAGCAGTTCTTC,CSAQRGARNEQFF
TRBV4-1,many,-,TRBJ1-1,TGCGCCAGCAGCCAAGATAGGCGGCTTACTTTCTTT,CASSQDRRLTFF
TRBV7-2,many,-,TRBJ1-6,TGTGCCAGCAGCCCCCAGGCGGGAGTCTATAATTCACCCCTCCACTTT,CASSPQAGVYNSPLHF
TRBV20-1,medium-sized,TRBD1,TRBJ1-2,TGCAGTGCTTGGGACAGGGTAGACTATGGCTACACCTTC,CSAWDRVDYGYTF
TRBV6-5,many,-,TRBJ1-4,TGTGCCAGCAGTCCCCGGTGGGGGTATGAAAAACTGTTTTTT,CASSPRWGYEKLFF
TRBV5-1,many,TRBD1,TRBJ2-7,TGCGCCAGCAGCTTAGTTATGGGGACAGGGGACTACGAGCAGTACTTC,CASSLVMGTGDYEQYF
TRBV20-1,many,TRBD1,TRBJ2-7,TGCAGTGCTAGAAACCAACTGACAGGGGGCGATAGGTTCGAGCAGTACTTC,CSARNQLTGGDRFEQYF
TRBV12-2,many,-,TRBJ2-7,TGTGCAAGTCGCTTAGCCCCCAGTAGCGGGGGGTCCTCCTACGAGCAGTACTTC,CASRLAPSSGGSSYEQYF
TRBV20-1,many,TRBD2,TRBJ2-1,TGCAGTGCTAGAAAGAGCGGGGCGGGTGAGTTTGAGCAGTTCTTC,CSARKSGAGEFEQFF
TRBV20-1,many,-,TRBJ2-1,TGCAGTGCTAGTAGGGGGGCCCTCTACAATGAGCAGTTCTTC,CSASRGALYNEQFF
TRBV5-5,-,-,TRBJ2-5,-,CASSFYICSAISSQGAGETQYF
TRBV16,few,-,TRBJ1-4,TGTGCCAGCAGCCAATCATTCGGGGCGGCTAATGAAAAACTGTTTTTT,CASSQSFGAANEKLFF
TRBV19,many,TRBD2,TRBJ2-5,TGTGCCAGTAGTATTGGGCTAGGACTAGCGGGAGGAGAGACCCAGTACTTC,CASSIGLGLAGGETQYF
TRBV20-1,many,TRBD2,TRBJ2-4,TGCAGTGCTAGAGATTGGCGGGGGTTAGCCAAAAACATTCAGTACTTC,CSARDWRGLAKNIQYF
TRBV10-3,-,TRBD1,TRBJ1-1,TGTGCCATCGCCGGGACAGGGGGCGAGAGGGATGAAGCTTTCTTT,CAIAGTGGERDEAFF
TRBV7-2,many,-,TRBJ2-3,TGTGCCAGCAGCTACCGGGCTATGCCCCCAGATACGCAGTATTTT,CASSYRAMPPDTQYF
TRBV12-3/TRBV12-4,many,-,TRBJ2-3,TGTGCCAGCAGTTCTGGAGATACGCAGTATTTT,CASSSGDTQYF
TRBV20-1,many,-,TRBJ1-2,TGCAGTGCTCTCGCAGGATCGTCTAACTATGGCTACACCTTC,CSALAGSSNYGYTF
TRBV2,few,-,TRBJ1-1,TGTGCCAGCAGTGAATGGGGAGGGGTAGACACTGAAGCTTTCTTT,CASSEWGGVDTEAFF
TRBV12-3/TRBV12-4,many,-,TRBJ2-1,TGTGCCAGCAGGAGGGAGTACAATGAGCAGTTCTTC,CASRREYNEQFF
TRBV9,medium-sized,-,TRBJ2-1,TGTGCCAGCAGCGTAGTATCGGACAAACGGGTGAATGAGCAGTTCTTC,CASSVVSDKRVNEQFF
TRBV4-1,many,TRBD1,TRBJ1-5,TGCGCCAGCAGCCAAACCGACAGGGCCCTCAATCAGCCCCAGCATTTT,CASSQTDRALNQPQHF
TRBV20-1,many,-,TRBJ2-3,TGCAGTGCTAGAGATGGGCGGGTAACTAGCACAGATACGCAGTATTTT,CSARDGRVTSTDTQYF
TRBV5-8,few,-,TRBJ2-3,TGTGCCAGCAGCAGTGACAGGCCCGCCTTCGATACGCAGTATTTT,CASSSDRPAFDTQYF
TRBV12-2,few,-,TRBJ1-1,TGTGCAAGTCGATCAAGGAAACAGGGAAACTCTGAAGCTTTCTTT,CASRSRKQGNSEAFF
TRBV20-1,many,-,TRBJ1-1,TGCAGTGCTAGAGAAGGGGGGGGGAACACTGAAGCTTTCTTT,CSAREGGGNTEAFF
TRBV6-6,many,-,TRBJ1-1,TGTGCCAGCAGTAAACTCAACACTGAAGCTTTCTTT,CASSKLNTEAFF
TRBV6-5,many,TRBD2,TRBJ2-7,TGTGCCAGCAGTGAGGGGCTCACTAGCGCGCGCTACGAGCAGTACTTC,CASSEGLTSARYEQYF
TRBV20-1,many,TRBD1,TRBJ1-2,TGCAGTGCTAGAGCGGGACAGGACTATGGCTACACCTTC,CSARAGQDYGYTF
TRBV20-1,many,TRBD1,TRBJ1-2,TGCAGTGCTAGCCGGGACAGGGGGCTTCTCTATGGCTACACCTTC,CSASRDRGLLYGYTF
TRBV20-1,many,TRBD1,TRBJ1-5,TGCAGTGCGACCCTGACCTCGGGACAGCTCAATCAGCCCCAGCATTTT,CSATLTSGQLNQPQHF
TRBV20-1,many,TRBD2,TRBJ2-1,TGCAGTGCTACGCTACTAGCGGGAAGTCTACGGGAGCAGTTCTTC,CSATLLAGSLREQFF